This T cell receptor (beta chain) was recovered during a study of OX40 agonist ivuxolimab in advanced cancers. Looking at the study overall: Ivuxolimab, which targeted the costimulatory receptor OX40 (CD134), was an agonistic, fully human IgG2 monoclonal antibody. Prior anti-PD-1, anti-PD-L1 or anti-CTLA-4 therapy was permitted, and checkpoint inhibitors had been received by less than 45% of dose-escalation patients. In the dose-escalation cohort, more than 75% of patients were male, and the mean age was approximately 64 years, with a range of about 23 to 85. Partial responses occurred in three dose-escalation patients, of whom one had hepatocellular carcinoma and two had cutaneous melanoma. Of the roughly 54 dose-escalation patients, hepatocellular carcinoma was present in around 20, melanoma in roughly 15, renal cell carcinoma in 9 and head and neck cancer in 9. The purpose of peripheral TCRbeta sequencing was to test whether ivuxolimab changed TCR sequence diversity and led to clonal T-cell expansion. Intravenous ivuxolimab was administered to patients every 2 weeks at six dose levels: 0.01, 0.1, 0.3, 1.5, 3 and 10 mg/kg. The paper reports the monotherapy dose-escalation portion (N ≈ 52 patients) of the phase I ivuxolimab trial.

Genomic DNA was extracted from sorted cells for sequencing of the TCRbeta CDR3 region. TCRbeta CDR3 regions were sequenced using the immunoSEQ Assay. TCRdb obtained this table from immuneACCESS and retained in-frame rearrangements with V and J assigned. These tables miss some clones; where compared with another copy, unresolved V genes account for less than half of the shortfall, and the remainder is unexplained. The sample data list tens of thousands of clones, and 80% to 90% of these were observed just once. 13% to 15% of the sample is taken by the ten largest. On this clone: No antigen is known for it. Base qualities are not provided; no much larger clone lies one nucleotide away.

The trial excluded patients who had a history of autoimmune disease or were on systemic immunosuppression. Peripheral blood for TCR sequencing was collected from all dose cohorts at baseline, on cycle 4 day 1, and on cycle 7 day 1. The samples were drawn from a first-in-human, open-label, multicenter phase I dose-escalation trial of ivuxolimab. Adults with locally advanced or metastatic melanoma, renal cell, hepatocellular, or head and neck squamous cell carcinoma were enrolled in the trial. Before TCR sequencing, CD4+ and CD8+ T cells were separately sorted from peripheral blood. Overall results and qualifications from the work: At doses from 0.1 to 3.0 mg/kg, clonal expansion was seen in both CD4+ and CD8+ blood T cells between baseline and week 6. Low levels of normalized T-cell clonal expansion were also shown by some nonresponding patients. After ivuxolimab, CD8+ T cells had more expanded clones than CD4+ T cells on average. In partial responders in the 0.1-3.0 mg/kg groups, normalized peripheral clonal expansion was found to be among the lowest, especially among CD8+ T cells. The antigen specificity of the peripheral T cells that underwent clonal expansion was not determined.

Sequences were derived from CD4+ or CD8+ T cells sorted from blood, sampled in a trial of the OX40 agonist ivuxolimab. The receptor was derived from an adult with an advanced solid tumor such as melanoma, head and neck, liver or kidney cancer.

The DNA sequence is as follows: TGTGCCAGCAGCTTAGGGGGACAGGCGGCAATCTACGAGCAGTACTTC. This is translated as CASSLGGQAAIYEQYF. The V and J genes are TRBV13 and TRBJ2-7, with TRBD1 identical over 8 junction bases. Spanning cysteine to phenylalanine, the CDR3 consists of 16 amino acids. Of the read, only the CDR3 DNA is kept; its 48 bases are in frame from base 1. Trimming accounts for 0 bases at V and 3 bases at J, while the number of junction bases matched to no gene is 7. The germline V gene (reference sequence) yields PRHDT for CDR1 and FYEKMQ for CDR2.